These T cell receptor beta chains were read from a single sample in a study of CD8 T cells in ankylosing spondylitis. One entry per CDR3 protein, called by TCRdb with MiXCR from the 5' RACE reads. Found here are around 140,000 distinct CDR3 sequences, approximately 17% of them singletons; the top ten hold 33%. Input material: blood, either unsorted or a sorted T cell fraction (not recorded which). Source of these receptors: a male donor with ankylosing spondylitis. The CDR3 runs from the conserved cysteine through the conserved F or W. Each record gives: V gene, CDR3 length, D gene, clone size, J gene, CDR3 DNA, CDR3 protein. A D gene is named only where the DNA matches it firmly. Expanded clones are given a class, and other clones once, few, many or no size at all.

TRBV10-3	19	TRBD1	NA	TRBJ2-3	TGTGCCATCAGTGGCTTTGGAACGGGACAGGCCCCACTCACAGATACGCAGTATTTT	CAISGFGTGQAPLTDTQYF
TRBV6-1	15	TRBD1	many	TRBJ2-5	TGTGCCAGCAGGTCCGGGACAGGGGAAGCAGAGACCCAGTACTTC	CASRSGTGEAETQYF
TRBV6-2/TRBV6-3	14	TRBD2	NA	TRBJ2-3	TGTGCCAGCAGGACGTCTGGCGGGGGGGATACGCAGTATTTT	CASRTSGGGDTQYF
TRBV29-1	14	NA	NA	TRBJ2-3	TGCAGCTTCCCCGACTCGGGAGAACCAGATACGCAGTATTTT	CSFPDSGEPDTQYF
TRBV6-1	10	NA	NA	TRBJ2-1	TGTGCCACCCACGGGGCTTTGCAGTTCTTC	CATHGALQFF
TRBV27	17	NA	few	TRBJ1-1	TGTGCCAGCTCCCCCTGGGCGGGGACGGGGATGAACACTGAAGCTTTCTTT	CASSPWAGTGMNTEAFF
TRBV29-1	11	NA	NA	TRBJ1-4	TGCAGCGTTGGGGGGGCATTCGGACTGTTTTTT	CSVGGAFGLFF
TRBV27	14	NA	few	TRBJ2-2	TGTGCCAGCAGTTTCTCAGCTGCGGCCGGGGAGCTGTTTTTT	CASSFSAAAGELFF
TRBV12-3/TRBV12-4	12	NA	NA	TRBJ2-2	TGTGCCATACCGGGGGAATCCGGGGAGCTGTTTTTT	CAIPGESGELFF
TRBV2	14	NA	few	TRBJ2-7	TGTGCCAGCAGGAGCCCGGGACAACCCTACGAGCAGTACTTC	CASRSPGQPYEQYF
TRBV7-2	11	NA	NA	TRBJ2-5	TGTGCCAGCAGCTCCGTGTCGGGGCAGTACTTC	CASSSVSGQYF
TRBV4-3	17	TRBD1	NA	TRBJ1-6	TGCGCCAGCAGCCAAGATGATCCCGGGACAGGGACTTCACCCCTCCACTTT	CASSQDDPGTGTSPLHF
TRBV29-1	15	NA	few	TRBJ2-7	TGCAGCGTTGAGCTCGGAACAGCAGCCTCCTACGAGCAGTACTTC	CSVELGTAASYEQYF
TRBV7-8	16	NA	many	TRBJ1-1	TGTGCCAGCAGCGGGGTGGTGAGGGGGTTGGACACTGAAGCTTTCTTT	CASSGVVRGLDTEAFF